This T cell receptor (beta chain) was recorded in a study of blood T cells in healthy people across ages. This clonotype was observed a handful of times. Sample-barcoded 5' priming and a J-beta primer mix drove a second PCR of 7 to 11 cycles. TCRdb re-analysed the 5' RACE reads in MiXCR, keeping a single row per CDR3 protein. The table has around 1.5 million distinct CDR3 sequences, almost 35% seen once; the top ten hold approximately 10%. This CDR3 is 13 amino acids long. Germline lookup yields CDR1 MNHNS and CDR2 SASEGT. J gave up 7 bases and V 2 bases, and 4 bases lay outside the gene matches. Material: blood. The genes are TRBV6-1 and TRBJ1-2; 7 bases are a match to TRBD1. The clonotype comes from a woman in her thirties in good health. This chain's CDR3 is CASSEQGVGGYTF. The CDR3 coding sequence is TGTGCCAGCAGTGAACAGGGGGTTGGTGGCTACACCTTC.